Listed here is a single T cell receptor (beta chain). This clone's antigen is unknown. No much larger clone is present one base from it, and per-base qualities are unavailable. Clipping removes 3 bases from V and 4 bases from J, with 5 as the unmatched junction base count. CDR1 and CDR2 are read off the germline V gene as SGHTA and FQGNSA. From the cysteine up to the phenylalanine, the CDR3 has a length of 15 residues. The retained sequence is limited to the CDR3, 45 bases, with the frame set at the first base. This entry is derived from a study of patients and donors after allogeneic stem cell transplantation (dated by TCRdb to about 2020). Library preparation was by RT-PCR. Instrument used: NextSeq 550. TCRdb handled the public reads itself, with Q25 trimming in fastp and clone calling in MiXCR, and kept productive beta chains. Identical CDR3 proteins give one entry, which carries the most common genes and DNA. The sample table contains 150,000 to 200,000 distinct CDR3 sequences; only one count was recorded for 30% of them. In total, the top ten clones hold 3.2% of the sample.

The chain links TRBV7-2 with TRBJ2-3, and 9 junction bases match TRBD2. The sequence was collected from a human donor who was either an allogeneic HSCT recipient or a stem cell or donor lymphocyte infusion donor (not recorded which). It is not recorded whose cells these are; they may come from a transplant donor. Sequencing was carried out using blood, either unsorted or a sorted T cell fraction (not recorded which). The CDR3: CASSFSGSSADTQYF. Read as DNA, the sequence is TGTGCCAGCAGCTTTAGCGGGAGTTCCGCAGATACGCAGTATTTT.